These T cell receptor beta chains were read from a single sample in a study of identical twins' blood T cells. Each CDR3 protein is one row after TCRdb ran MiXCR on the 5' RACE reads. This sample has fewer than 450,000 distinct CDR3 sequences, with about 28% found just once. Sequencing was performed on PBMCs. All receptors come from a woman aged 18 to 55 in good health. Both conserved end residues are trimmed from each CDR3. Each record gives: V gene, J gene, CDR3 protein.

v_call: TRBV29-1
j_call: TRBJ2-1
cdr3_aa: SVSTYLGREQF

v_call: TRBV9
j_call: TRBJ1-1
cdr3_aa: AGSVLRQYNTEAF

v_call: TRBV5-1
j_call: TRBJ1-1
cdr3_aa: ASSLLTGLANTEAF

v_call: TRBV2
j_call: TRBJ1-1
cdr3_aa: ASFMATEAF

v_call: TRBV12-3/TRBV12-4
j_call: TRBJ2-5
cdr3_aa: ASSFFATQETQY

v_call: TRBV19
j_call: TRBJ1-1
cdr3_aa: ASSPGTGRGTEAF

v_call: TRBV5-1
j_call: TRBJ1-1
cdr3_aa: AGSLEQVNTEAF

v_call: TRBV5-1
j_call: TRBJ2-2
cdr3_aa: ASSLAAGRGSGELF

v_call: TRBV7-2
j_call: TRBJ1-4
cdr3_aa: ASSLAGGWTNEKLF

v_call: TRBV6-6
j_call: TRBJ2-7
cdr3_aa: ASSFPDPYEQC

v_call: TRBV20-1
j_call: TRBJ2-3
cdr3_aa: SARGAGGTDTQY

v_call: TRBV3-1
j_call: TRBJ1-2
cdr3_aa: ASSQMGASNYGYT

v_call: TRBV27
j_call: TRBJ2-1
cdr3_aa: ASSFSGYNEQF

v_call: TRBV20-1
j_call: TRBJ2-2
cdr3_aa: SAPASGRVRELF

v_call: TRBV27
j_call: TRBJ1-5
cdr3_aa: ASSLDTLGQPQH

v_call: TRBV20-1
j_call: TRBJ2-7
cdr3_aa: SAGTGDEQY

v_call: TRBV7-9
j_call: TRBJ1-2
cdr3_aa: ASSSGPTANYGYT

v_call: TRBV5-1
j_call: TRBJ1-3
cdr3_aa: ASSPGTAVSTGNTIY

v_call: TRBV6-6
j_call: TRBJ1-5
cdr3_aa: ASSYVRANQPQH

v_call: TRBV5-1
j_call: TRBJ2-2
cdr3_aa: ASSLRGPNTGELF

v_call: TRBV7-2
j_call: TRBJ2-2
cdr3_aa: AISLVARVTGELF

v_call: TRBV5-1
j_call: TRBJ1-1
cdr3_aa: ASSTQTGFGGTEAF

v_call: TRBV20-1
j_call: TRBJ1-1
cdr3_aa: SAVTRDTEAF

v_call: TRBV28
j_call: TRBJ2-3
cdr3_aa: ASSFDGPTDTQY

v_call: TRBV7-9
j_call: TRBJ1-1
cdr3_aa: ASSLKTGDTEAL

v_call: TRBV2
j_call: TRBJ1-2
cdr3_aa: ASSPGRATNYGHT

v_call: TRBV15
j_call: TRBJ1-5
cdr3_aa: ATSRQGNNQPQH

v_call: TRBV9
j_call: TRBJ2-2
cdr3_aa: ASSADFTGELF

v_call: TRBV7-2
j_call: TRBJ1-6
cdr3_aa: ASSLAWQPNSPLH

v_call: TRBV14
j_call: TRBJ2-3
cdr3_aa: ASSPGRDTQY

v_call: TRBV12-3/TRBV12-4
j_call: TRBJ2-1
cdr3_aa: ASCGDRVQDNEQF

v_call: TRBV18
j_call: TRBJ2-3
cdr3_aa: ASSATWAGDTQY

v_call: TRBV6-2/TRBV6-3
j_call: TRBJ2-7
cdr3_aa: ASSLAGGPGEQY

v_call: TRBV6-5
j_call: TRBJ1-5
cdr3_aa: ASSYSPAHSNQPQH

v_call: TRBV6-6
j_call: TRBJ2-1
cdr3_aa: ASSYSVPSMKEQF

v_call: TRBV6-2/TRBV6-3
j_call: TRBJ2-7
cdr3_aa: ASSYPTEQY

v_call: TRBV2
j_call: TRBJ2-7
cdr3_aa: ASRRGDTYEQY

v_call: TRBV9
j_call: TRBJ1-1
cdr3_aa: ASQQVNTEAF

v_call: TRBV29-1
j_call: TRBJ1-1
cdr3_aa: SVGAAVGEVGTEAF

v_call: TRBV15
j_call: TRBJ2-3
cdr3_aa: ATSSRLAGDTDTQY

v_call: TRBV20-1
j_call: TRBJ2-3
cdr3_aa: SASSIAGEDTQY

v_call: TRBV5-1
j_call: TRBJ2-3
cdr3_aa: ASSLSFTDTQY

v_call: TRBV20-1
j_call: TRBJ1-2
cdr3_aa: SAAGPAYGYT

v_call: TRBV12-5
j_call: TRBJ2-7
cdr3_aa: ASGLEDRRY

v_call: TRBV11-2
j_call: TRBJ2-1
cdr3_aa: ASSSLAGFSYNEQF

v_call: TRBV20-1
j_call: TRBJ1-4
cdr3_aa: SARGGPVPF

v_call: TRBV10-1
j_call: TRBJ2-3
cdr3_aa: ASARTSGRGNTQY

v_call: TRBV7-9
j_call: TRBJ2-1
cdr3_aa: ASSPHLYEQF